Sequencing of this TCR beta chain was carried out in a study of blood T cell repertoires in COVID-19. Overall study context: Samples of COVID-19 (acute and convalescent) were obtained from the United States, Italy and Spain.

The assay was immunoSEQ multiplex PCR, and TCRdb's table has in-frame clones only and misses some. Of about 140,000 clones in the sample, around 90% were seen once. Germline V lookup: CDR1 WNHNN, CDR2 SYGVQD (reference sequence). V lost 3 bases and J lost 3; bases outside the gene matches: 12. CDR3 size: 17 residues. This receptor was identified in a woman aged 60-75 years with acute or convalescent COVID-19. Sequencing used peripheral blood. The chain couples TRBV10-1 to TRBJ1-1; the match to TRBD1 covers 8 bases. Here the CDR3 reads CASSDRGRGHDDTEAFF. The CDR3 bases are TGCGCCAGCAGTGATAGGGGCAGGGGGCATGACGACACTGAAGCTTTCTTT.